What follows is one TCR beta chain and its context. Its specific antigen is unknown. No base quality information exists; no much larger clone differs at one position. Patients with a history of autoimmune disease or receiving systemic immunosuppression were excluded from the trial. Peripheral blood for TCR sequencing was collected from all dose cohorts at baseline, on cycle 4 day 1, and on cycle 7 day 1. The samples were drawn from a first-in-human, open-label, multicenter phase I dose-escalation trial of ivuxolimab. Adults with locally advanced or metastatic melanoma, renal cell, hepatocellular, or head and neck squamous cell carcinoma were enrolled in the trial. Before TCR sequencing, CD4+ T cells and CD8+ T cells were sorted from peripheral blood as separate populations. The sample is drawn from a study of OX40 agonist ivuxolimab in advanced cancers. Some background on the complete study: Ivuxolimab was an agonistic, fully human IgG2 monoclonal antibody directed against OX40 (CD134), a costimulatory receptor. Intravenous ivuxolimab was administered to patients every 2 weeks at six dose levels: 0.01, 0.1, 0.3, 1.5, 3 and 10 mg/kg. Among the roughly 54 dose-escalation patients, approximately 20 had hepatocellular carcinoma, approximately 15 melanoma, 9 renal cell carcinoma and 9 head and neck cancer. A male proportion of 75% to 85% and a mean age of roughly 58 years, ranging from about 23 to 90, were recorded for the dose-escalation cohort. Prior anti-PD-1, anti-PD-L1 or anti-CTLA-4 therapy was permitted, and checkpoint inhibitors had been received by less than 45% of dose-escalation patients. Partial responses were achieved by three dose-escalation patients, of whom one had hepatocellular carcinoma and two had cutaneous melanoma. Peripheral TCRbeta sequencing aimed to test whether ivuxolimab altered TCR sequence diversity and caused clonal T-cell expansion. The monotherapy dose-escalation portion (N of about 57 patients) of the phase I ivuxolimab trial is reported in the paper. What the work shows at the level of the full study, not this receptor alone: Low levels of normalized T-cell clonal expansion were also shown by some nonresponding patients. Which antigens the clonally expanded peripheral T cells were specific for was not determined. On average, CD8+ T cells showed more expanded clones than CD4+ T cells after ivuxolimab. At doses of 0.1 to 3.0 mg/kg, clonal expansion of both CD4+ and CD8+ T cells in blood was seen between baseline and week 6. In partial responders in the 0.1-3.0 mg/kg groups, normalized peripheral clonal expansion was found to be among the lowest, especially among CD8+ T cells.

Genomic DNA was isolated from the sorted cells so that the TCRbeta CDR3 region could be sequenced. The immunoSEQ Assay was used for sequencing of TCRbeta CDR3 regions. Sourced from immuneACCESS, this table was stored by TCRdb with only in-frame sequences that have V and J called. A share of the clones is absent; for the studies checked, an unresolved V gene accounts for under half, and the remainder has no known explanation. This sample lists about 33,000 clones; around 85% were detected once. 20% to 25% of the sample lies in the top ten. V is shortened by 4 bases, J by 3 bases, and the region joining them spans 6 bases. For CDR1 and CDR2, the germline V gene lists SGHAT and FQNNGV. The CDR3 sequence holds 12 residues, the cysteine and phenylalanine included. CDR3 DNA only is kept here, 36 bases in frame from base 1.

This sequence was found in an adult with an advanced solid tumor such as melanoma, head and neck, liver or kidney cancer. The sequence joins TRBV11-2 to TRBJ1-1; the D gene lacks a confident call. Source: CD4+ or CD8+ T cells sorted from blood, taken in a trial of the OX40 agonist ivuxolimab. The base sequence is TGTGCCAGCAGCTCGCTCTACACTGAAGCTTTCTTT. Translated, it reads CASSSLYTEAFF. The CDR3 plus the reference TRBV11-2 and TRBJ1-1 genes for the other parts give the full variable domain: EAGVAQSPRYKIIEKRQSVAFWCNPISGHATLYWYQQILGQGPKLLIQFQNNGVVDDSQLPKDRFSAERLKGVDSTLKIQPAKLEDSAVYLCASSSLYTEAFFGQGTRLTVV.